This T cell receptor (beta chain) came from a study of T cell repertoires in aging, cancer and after chemotherapy. Study-level information: Paired samples before and after chemotherapy came from glioblastoma patients receiving temozolomide-based therapy.

A word on this clonotype: Its antigen is as yet unknown.

A mixed TRB-A/B primer pool amplified rearranged TRB by multiplex touch-down PCR. MiXCR, applied by TCRdb to the multiplex PCR reads, yields one record per CDR3 protein. The sample has over a thousand distinct CDR3 sequences, 29% seen once. The CDR3 contains 14 residues. Germline trimming cut 7 bases from V and 3 bases from J; bases unmatched to any gene: 8. The V gene's germline CDR1 is MNHNY and CDR2 SVGAGI (reference sequence). The study's findings and limits: In each cancer cohort, median generation probability increased across chemotherapy, suggesting thymic output rebounded. Age-matched healthy donors had significantly more diverse, less clonal blood TCR repertoires than untreated cancer patients. In cancer patients, declining TCR diversity with age involved lost richness and lost evenness.

Amplification of TCR beta used genomic DNA extracted from peripheral blood. Sequenced sample: blood. The source is a human donor with a solid tumor. V usage is TRBV6-6 and J usage is TRBJ2-7; 8 bases line up with TRBD1. The CDR3 sequence: CASMERTGNYEQYF. In DNA, the CDR3 is TGTGCCAGCATGGAGCGGACAGGGAACTACGAGCAGTACTTC.